These T cell receptor beta chains were read from a single sample in a study of blood T cell repertoires in COVID-19. Repertoires were generated with immunoSEQ multiplex PCR, while TCRdb's copy carries only in-frame clones and drops some. Of 450,000 or so clones listed, 70% to 90% were seen once; the top ten hold approximately 0.92%. What was sequenced was peripheral blood. Every receptor here comes from a man in his late teens or twenties with COVID-19, enrolled during active disease. Each CDR3 is given with its conserved first and last residue. The order of the fields is V gene, clone size, J gene, D gene, CDR3 protein, CDR3 DNA. A D gene is named only where the DNA matches it firmly. For some rows the clone size is stated as once, few or many, or as a class when expanded; others skip it.

>TRBV4-2|-|TRBJ2-2|TRBD2
CASSQDTSGGYTGELFF
TGTGCCAGCAGCCAAGACACTAGCGGGGGGTACACCGGGGAGCTGTTTTTT
>TRBV7-9|few|TRBJ2-2|TRBD2
CASSSGTSDTGELFF
TGTGCCAGCAGCTCCGGGACTAGCGACACCGGGGAGCTGTTTTTT
>TRBV11-2|-|TRBJ1-1|-
CASSLREVNTEAFF
TGTGCCAGCAGCTTACGGGAGGTGAACACTGAAGCTTTCTTT
>TRBV3-1/TRBV3-2|-|TRBJ2-7|TRBD1
CASSPQDRGVGEQYF
TGTGCCAGCAGCCCCCAGGACAGGGGTGTGGGCGAGCAGTACTTC
>TRBV5-5|-|TRBJ2-7|-
CASRFLGGGEQYF
TGTGCCAGCAGGTTCCTCGGGGGAGGCGAGCAGTACTTC
>TRBV25-1|-|TRBJ2-5|TRBD1
CASTPITGGRETQYF
TGTGCCAGCACCCCTATCACAGGGGGGCGGGAGACCCAGTACTTC
>TRBV4-2|once|TRBJ1-4|TRBD1
CASSRQGQGVNEKLFF
TGTGCCAGCAGCCGCCAAGGCCAGGGGGTTAATGAAAAACTGTTTTTT
>TRBV6-6|-|TRBJ2-2|TRBD2
CASSLGTSRGATGELFF
TGTGCCAGCAGTCTAGGGACTAGCCGGGGGGCCACCGGGGAGCTGTTTTTT
>TRBV18|-|TRBJ2-2|TRBD2
CASSGTSGTNTGELFF
TGTGCCAGCTCAGGGACTAGCGGGACGAACACCGGGGAGCTGTTTTTT
>TRBV10-3|-|TRBJ2-3|TRBD2
CAACSGTTTDTQYF
TGTGCCGCCTGCTCGGGGACTACCACAGATACGCAGTATTTT
>TRBV24-1|-|TRBJ2-6|TRBD1
CATAGGYSGANVLTF
TGTGCCACCGCAGGGGGTTACTCTGGGGCCAACGTCCTGACTTTC
>TRBV6-5|once|TRBJ2-7|-
CASTPAYEQYF
TGTGCCAGCACCCCAGCCTACGAGCAGTACTTC
>TRBV3-1/TRBV3-2|-|TRBJ2-5|TRBD2
CASVPGLEGETQYF
TGTGCCAGCGTTCCGGGACTAGAGGGAGAGACCCAGTACTTC
>TRBV13|-|TRBJ2-3|TRBD2
CASSSKRGRTDTQYF
TGTGCCAGCAGCTCAAAGCGGGGACGCACAGATACGCAGTATTTT
>TRBV6-2/TRBV6-3|-|TRBJ2-1|TRBD1
CASSYPKGATYNEQFF
TGTGCCAGCAGTTACCCAAAGGGGGCCACCTACAATGAGCAGTTCTTC
>TRBV7-6|-|TRBJ2-3|-
CASSLDPQQASTDTQYF
TGTGCCAGCAGCTTAGATCCCCAACAGGCTAGCACAGATACGCAGTATTTT
>TRBV11-2|-|TRBJ2-3|-
CASSLGGRGTDTQYF
TGTGCCAGCAGCTTAGGGGGCAGGGGCACAGATACGCAGTATTTT
>TRBV2|-|TRBJ2-7|TRBD1
CASISGTGGFEQYF
TGTGCCAGCATATCCGGGACAGGGGGCTTCGAGCAGTACTTC
>TRBV10-2|-|TRBJ2-7|-
CASSRDSSYEQYF
TGCGCCAGCAGTCGGGACTCATCCTACGAGCAGTACTTC